Below are 25 T cell receptor beta chains sequenced from a single sample in a study of Graves' ophthalmopathy and Graves' hyperthyroidism. Amplification of the TCR beta CDR3 regions used RNA transcripts (as template). First-round RT-PCR with HTBI primers preceded a second-round multiplex PCR. TCRdb itself ran the multiplex PCR reads through MiXCR, one entry per CDR3 protein. Among approximately 700,000 distinct CDR3 sequences listed, under 50% were seen once. The sequencing input was peripheral blood. The receptor set was obtained from an adult man with Graves' ophthalmopathy.

The chain carries TRBV4-3 and TRBJ1-1; D unclear. The CDR3 runs 14 residues. The V and J ends lost 0 bases and 2 bases respectively, with 7 bases between them. Germline values: CDR1 LGHNA, CDR2 YSLEER. The CDR3 nucleotides are TGCGCCAGCAGCCAAGAGGCACATAACACTGAAGCTTTCTTT. This sequence encodes CASSQEAHNTEAFF.

This clonotype was counted a few times. The genes are TRBV25-1 and TRBJ1-5; tentatively, D is TRBD1 (5 bases). The CDR3 contains 18 residues. V was shortened by 6 bases and J by 0 bases, with 21 bases between the two germline ends. Per germline, CDR1 MGHDK and CDR2 SYGVNS. CDR3 DNA sequence: TGTGCCAGCAGCGGGTCGGGGCGATCAGAATATAGCAATCAGCCCCAGCATTTT. Translation gives CASSGSGRSEYSNQPQHF.

In its sample, this clonotype was seen once. The rearrangement uses TRBV29-1 and TRBJ1-2, with no clear D. CDR1 SQVTM and CDR2 ANQGSEA come from the germline V gene. Trimming took 7 bases from V and 2 from J, leaving 8 bases between them. The length of the CDR3 is 11 residues. In DNA, the CDR3 is TGCAGCGCTGGACCGAACTATGGCTACACCTTC. It specifies CSAGPNYGYTF.

The chain joins TRBV9 to TRBJ2-7; TRBD2 matches at 11 bases. Germline V gene data show CDR1 as SGDLS and CDR2 as YYNGEE. The CDR3 totals 16 residues. Trimming removed 7 bases from V and 3 bases from J; junction bases left unmatched: 12. As DNA, the CDR3 is TGTGCCAGCTCACTTGTACTAGCGGGGGACCACTACGAGCAGTACTTC. Amino acid sequence: CASSLVLAGDHYEQYF. Using reference TRBV9 and TRBJ2-7 for the parts outside the CDR3, the full variable domain is DSGVTQTPKHLITATGQRVTLRCSPRSGDLSVYWYQQSLDQGLQFLIQYYNGEERAKGNILERFSAQQFPDLHSELNLSSLELGDSALYFCASSLVLAGDHYEQYFGPGTRLTVT.

The chain has TRBV29-1 and TRBJ2-7; D assignment may be TRBD1 or TRBD2 (5 bases each). The CDR3 runs 13 residues. Trimming took off 8 bases at V and 3 bases at J, with 17 bases between the two ends. The germline CDR1 and CDR2 sequences are SQVTM and ANQGSEA. The CDR3 coding sequence is TGCAGCTTAGCGCGGCAGGGCCTCTACGAGCAGTACTTC. Its protein is CSLARQGLYEQYF.

In its sample, this clonotype was seen many times. The chain has TRBV2 and TRBJ1-1, with D tentatively TRBD1 (5 bases). The CDR3 is 13 amino acids. Germline V gene data show CDR1 as SNHLY and CDR2 as FYNNEI. V lost 7 bases and J 8 bases, leaving 17 bases between the germline ends. CDR3 loop: CASILQVAREAFF. For the CDR3, the DNA is TGTGCCAGCATTTTACAGGTCGCCCGAGAAGCTTTCTTT.

Ten or more counts support this clonotype. The chain recombines TRBV7-8 with TRBJ2-5; the D gene is possibly TRBD2 (5 bases). Trimming pared 0 bases from V and 2 bases from J, leaving 7 bases between. Germline V lookup: CDR1 SGHVS, CDR2 FQNEAQ. This CDR3 is 14 amino acids long. The CDR3 region has the DNA TGTGCCAGCAGCTTAGCCTGGGAGCAAGAGACCCAGTACTTC. This gives the protein CASSLAWEQETQYF.

This clonotype came up many times. J is TRBJ2-5 and V is TRBV2, with TRBD1 identical over 10 bases. Germline V lookup: CDR1 SNHLY, CDR2 FYNNEI. J lost 4 bases, V lost 5 bases, and 4 bases had no gene match. This CDR3 has 14 amino acids. The CDR3 loop is CASSSGTGVETQYF. As DNA, the CDR3 is TGTGCCAGCAGTTCCGGGACAGGGGTAGAGACCCAGTACTTC.

This clonotype occurred a few times. The gene calls are TRBV12-5 and TRBJ1-5; D not resolved. V gave up 1 base and J gave up 8 bases, with 9 bases separating them. CDR1 and CDR2 from the germline V gene are LGHNT and FRNRAP. CDR3 length: 13 amino acids. The DNA of the CDR3 is TGTGCTAGTGGTTTGGGCAGGCACGAGCCCCAGCATTTT. Residues: CASGLGRHEPQHF.

In its sample, this clonotype was seen a few times. The V gene is TRBV5-1, the J gene TRBJ1-2; D is unresolved. The ends were cut back, 4 bases at V and 3 bases at J, with 19 bases in the middle. The CDR3 is 16 amino acids. Per the germline V gene, CDR1 is SGHRS and CDR2 is YFSETQ. The CDR3 is CASSIKGPPEDYGYTF. CDR3 nucleotide sequence: TGCGCCAGCAGCATTAAAGGACCCCCGGAGGACTATGGCTACACCTTC.

There are many counts of this clonotype. This sequence joins TRBV9 and TRBJ1-6; no clear D. The CDR3 runs to 14 residues. Trimming removed 1 base from V and 4 bases from J, with 6 bases in between. Germline CDR1 reads SGDLS; CDR2 reads YYNGEE. The DNA for the CDR3 is TGTGCCAGCAGCGTATCGGAGTATAATTCACCCCTCCACTTT. Translation: CASSVSEYNSPLHF.

The V and J genes are TRBV10-3 and TRBJ1-1, with D unresolved. Germline-derived CDR1 and CDR2 are ENHRY and SYGVKD. The CDR3 totals 13 residues. Between the trimmed V and J ends, which lost 4 bases and 0 bases, there was a span of 6 bases. The CDR3: CAISASMNTEAFF. CDR3 DNA sequence: TGTGCCATCAGTGCCAGCATGAACACTGAAGCTTTCTTT.

Concerning this clonotype: A much larger clone lies one base from this, so it may be a read error. It is likely a read error, because the conserved phenylalanine at the end of the CDR3 is missing. The rearrangement links TRBV4-1 to TRBJ2-5; D gene uncertain. Per the germline V gene, CDR1 is MGHRA and CDR2 is YSYEKL. The CDR3 is 14 amino acids. V shed 1 base and J shed 1 base, with 7 bases lying between them. CDR3 DNA: TGCGCCAGCAGCCAAGCGGCCGTCCAAGAGACCCAGTACGTC. As protein: CASSQAAVQETQYV.

This clonotype has only a few counts. This chain connects TRBV12-5 to TRBJ1-5; possible D gene TRBD1, 5 bases. CDR1 is LGHNT, CDR2 FRNRAP, per germline. Trimming left V 2 bases short and J 4 bases short, with 9 bases between. This CDR3 spans 14 amino acids. CDR3 loop: CASGLSGTNQPQHF. CDR3 nucleotide sequence: TGTGCTAGTGGTTTGTCGGGGACTAATCAGCCCCAGCATTTT.

This clonotype was recorded a few times. J is TRBJ2-7 and V is TRBV25-1; D call uncertain. Germline values: CDR1 MGHDK, CDR2 SYGVNS. The CDR3 runs 15 residues. V lost 4 bases and J lost 5, with 18 bases in between. CDR3 protein: CASSAREVGLNEQYF. The CDR3 coding sequence is TGTGCCAGCAGTGCTAGAGAAGTCGGGCTCAACGAGCAGTACTTC.

Points on this clonotype: The CDR3 does not close with the conserved phenylalanine or tryptophan, likely indicating a read error. The chain couples TRBV20-1 to TRBJ2-5; D unclear. This CDR3 comprises 11 residues. V lost 4 bases to trimming and J lost 6 bases, with 9 bases between them. Germline-derived CDR1 and CDR2 are DFQATT and SNEGSKA (reference sequence). The chain's CDR3 is CSATREKTQYL. The CDR3 DNA reads as TGCAGTGCTACAAGGGAAAAGACCCAGTACCTC.

Regarding this clonotype: This could be a read error, since a much larger clone is one nucleotide away. The chain has TRBV7-2 and TRBJ1-1, with D perhaps TRBD1 (5 bases). The CDR3 has 16 amino acids. Germline CDR1 is SGHTA and CDR2 is FQGNSA. The CDR3 loop is CASSFRGLGDGTGAFF. CDR3 bases: TGTGCCAGCAGCTTCCGGGGTCTCGGGGACGGCACTGGAGCTTTCTTT.

There are many counts of this clonotype. The gene calls are TRBV7-9 and TRBJ2-7, with TRBD1 identical over 7 bases. The length of the CDR3 is 17 residues. The germline gives CDR1 SEHNR, CDR2 FQNEAQ (reference sequence). Unmatched junction bases numbered 12, after V lost 4 bases and J lost 0 bases. The CDR3, as DNA: TGTGCCAGCAGCTCAGAACTAGGGACAGCACCCTCCTACGAGCAGTACTTC. The encoded protein is CASSSELGTAPSYEQYF.

This clonotype showed up just a few times. The chain recombines TRBV30 with TRBJ1-6, with TRBD1 matching over 7 bases. The CDR3 spans 14 residues. CDR1 and CDR2 from the germline V gene are GTSNPN and SVGIG (reference sequence). Trimming at V came to 5 bases and at J to 5 bases, leaving 6 bases not matched to a gene. DNA of the CDR3: TGTGCCTGGGCTAGGGACAGTGATAATTCACCCCTCCACTTT. It is translated as CAWARDSDNSPLHF.

This clonotype was observed a few times. The chain combines TRBV7-9 with TRBJ2-5; perhaps TRBD2 as D (6 bases). Between the trimmed V and J ends, which lost 3 bases and 9 bases, there was a span of 11 bases. Per the germline V gene, CDR1 is SEHNR and CDR2 is FQNEAQ (reference sequence). The CDR3 runs to 12 residues. This CDR3 reads CASSLEGQPQYF. The CDR3 nucleotides are TGTGCCAGCAGCTTGGAGGGCCAGCCCCAGTACTTC.

The V call is TRBV5-1, the J call TRBJ2-2; no clear D. With 0 bases removed from V and 4 bases from J, the gap between germline ends came to 13 bases. The CDR3 has 16 residues. CDR1 and CDR2 (germline): SGHRS, YFSETQ. Here the CDR3 reads CASSLVTALGTGELFF. CDR3 DNA: TGCGCCAGCAGCTTGGTTACAGCGCTCGGCACCGGGGAGCTGTTTTTT.

There are a few counts of this clonotype. The CDR3, as DNA: TGTGCCAGCAGCGAACTTAGCCGAGGACAGGGCGGCGAGCAGTACTTC. This gives the protein CASSELSRGQGGEQYF. The V gene is TRBV11-3, the J gene TRBJ2-7; 8 bases map to TRBD1. Germline CDR1 and CDR2: SGHNT and YENEEA. V lost 5 bases, J lost 6 bases, and 15 bases stayed unmatched. The CDR3 contains 16 residues. Complete variable domain (other parts from reference TRBV11-3 and TRBJ2-7): EAGVVQSPRYKIIEKKQPVAFWCNPISGHNTLYWYLQNLGQGPELLIRYENEEAVDDSQLPKDRFSAERLKGVDSTLKIQPAELGDSAVYLCASSELSRGQGGEQYFGPGTRLTVT.

J is TRBJ2-7 and V is TRBV25-1; D gene ambiguous. The CDR3 has 12 residues. The V and J ends lost 3 bases and 3 bases respectively, with 6 bases between them. Germline V gives CDR1 MGHDK, CDR2 SYGVNS. As DNA, the CDR3 is TGTGCCAGCAGTGACGTACTCTACGAGCAGTACTTC. Amino acids: CASSDVLYEQYF.

V usage is TRBV10-3 and J usage is TRBJ1-2, with D maybe TRBD1 (5 bases). V lost 3 bases and J lost 8, with 13 bases in between. Germline V gene data show CDR1 as ENHRY and CDR2 as SYGVKD. The CDR3 covers 13 residues. The CDR3 sequence: CAISDPGRGGYTF. CDR3 nucleotide sequence: TGTGCCATCAGTGATCCAGGGAGGGGAGGCTACACCTTC.

This clonotype has just a few counts. Compared with germline, one end of the junction differs, possibly owing to a read error. This chain uses TRBV10-3 with TRBJ2-3; D remains unclear. Germline values: CDR1 ENHRY, CDR2 SYGVKD. The CDR3 is 15 amino acids. The CDR3 spells CASSYSGRSTDTQYF. The CDR3 DNA follows: TGTGCCAGCAGTTACTCCGGTAGGAGCACAGATACGCAGTATTTT.